A selection of T cell receptor beta chains follows, all from one sample in a study of cytomegalovirus exposure and HLA in healthy donors. The data were produced by immunoSEQ multiplex PCR, yet TCRdb's version contains in-frame clones alone and is incomplete. The sample includes roughly 120,000 clones, around 8.5% of them seen just once. Sample: PBMCs. The receptors were sampled from a man aged 35-49 years in good health and CMV-seronegative. CDR3s leave out the opening cysteine and the closing phenylalanine or tryptophan. Rows may omit the clone size; those that give it use once, few, many or a size class.

size	V	length	J	CDR3
NA	TRBV11-2	11	TRBJ1-1	ASSRGGNTEAF
few	TRBV6-4	12	TRBJ1-1	ASRPGQENTEAF
few	TRBV19	11	TRBJ1-2	ASSMWGHGGYT
NA	TRBV2	11	TRBJ2-3	ASSPLLRDTQY
few	TRBV9	13	TRBJ1-3	ASSLLDSGGNTIY
NA	TRBV28	13	TRBJ1-1	ASSLLRTRDTEAF
NA	TRBV7-8	14	TRBJ2-6	ASSFQGMAGANVLT
NA	TRBV19	11	TRBJ2-7	ASIGGDDYEQY
NA	TRBV5-1	15	TRBJ1-2	ASSLEGSGRSNYGYT
NA	TRBV5-5	14	TRBJ2-5	ASSLEPTGTAETQY